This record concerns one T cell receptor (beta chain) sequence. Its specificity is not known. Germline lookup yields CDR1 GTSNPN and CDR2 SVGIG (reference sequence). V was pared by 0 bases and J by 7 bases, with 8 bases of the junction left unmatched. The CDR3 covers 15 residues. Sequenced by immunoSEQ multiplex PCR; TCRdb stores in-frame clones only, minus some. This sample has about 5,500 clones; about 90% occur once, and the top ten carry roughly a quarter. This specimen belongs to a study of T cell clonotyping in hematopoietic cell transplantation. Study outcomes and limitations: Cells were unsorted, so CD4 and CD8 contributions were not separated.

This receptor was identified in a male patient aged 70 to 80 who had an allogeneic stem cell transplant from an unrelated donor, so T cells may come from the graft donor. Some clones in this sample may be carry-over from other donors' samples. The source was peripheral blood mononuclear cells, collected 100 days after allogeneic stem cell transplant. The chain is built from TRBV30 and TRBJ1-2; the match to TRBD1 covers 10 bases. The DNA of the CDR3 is TGTGCCTGGAGTGTAGGGTTGGGACAGGGGAGTGGCTACACCTTC. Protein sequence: CAWSVGLGQGSGYTF.